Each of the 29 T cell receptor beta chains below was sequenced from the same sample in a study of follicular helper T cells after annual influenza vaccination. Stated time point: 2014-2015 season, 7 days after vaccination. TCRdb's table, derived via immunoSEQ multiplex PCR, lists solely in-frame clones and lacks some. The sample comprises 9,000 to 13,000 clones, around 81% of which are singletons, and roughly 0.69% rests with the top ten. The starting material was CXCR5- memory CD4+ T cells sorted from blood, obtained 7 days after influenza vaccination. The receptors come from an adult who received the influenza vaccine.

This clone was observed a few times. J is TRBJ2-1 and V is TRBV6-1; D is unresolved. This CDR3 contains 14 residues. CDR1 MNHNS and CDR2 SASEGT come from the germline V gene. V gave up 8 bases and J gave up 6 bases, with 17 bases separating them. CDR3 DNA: TGTGCCAGCTCTGTTCCGCGGACGACCAATGAGCAGTTCTTC. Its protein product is CASSVPRTTNEQFF.

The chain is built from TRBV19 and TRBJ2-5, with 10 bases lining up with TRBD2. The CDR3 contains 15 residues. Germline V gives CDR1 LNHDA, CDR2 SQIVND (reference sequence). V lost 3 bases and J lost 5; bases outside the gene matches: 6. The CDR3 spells CASSMVLAGAETQYF. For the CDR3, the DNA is TGTGCCAGTAGTATGGTGCTAGCGGGAGCTGAGACCCAGTACTTC.

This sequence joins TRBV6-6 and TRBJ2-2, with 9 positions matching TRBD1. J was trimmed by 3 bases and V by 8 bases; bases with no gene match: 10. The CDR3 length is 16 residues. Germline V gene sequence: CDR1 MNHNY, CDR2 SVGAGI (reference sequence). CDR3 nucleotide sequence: TGTGCCAGCGCGACGACAACAGGGGGCGACACCGGGGAGCTGTTTTTT. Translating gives CASATTTGGDTGELFF.

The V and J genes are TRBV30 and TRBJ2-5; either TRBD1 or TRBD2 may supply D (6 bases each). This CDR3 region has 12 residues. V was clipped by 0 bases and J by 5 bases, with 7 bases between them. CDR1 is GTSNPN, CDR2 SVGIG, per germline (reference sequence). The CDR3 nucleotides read TGTGCCTGGAGTGTGGGGGGCGAGACCCAGTACTTC. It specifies CAWSVGGETQYF. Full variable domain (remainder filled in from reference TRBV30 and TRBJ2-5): SQTIHQWPATLVQPVGSPLSLECTVEGTSNPNLYWYRQAAGRGLQLLFYSVGIGQISSEVPQNLSASRPQDRQFILSSKKLLLSDSGFYLCAWSVGGETQYFGPGTRLLVL.

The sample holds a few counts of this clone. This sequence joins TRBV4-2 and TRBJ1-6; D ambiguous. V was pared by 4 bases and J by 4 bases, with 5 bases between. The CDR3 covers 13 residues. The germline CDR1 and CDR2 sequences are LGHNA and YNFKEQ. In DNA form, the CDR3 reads TGTGCCAGCAGCCGGGAATATAATTCACCCCTCCACTTT. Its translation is CASSREYNSPLHF.

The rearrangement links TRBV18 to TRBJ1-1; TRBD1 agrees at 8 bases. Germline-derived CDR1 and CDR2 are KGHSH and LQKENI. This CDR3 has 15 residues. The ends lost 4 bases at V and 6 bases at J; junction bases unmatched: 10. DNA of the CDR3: TGTGCCAGCTCACGATCCGGGACAGGTGAATCTGAAGCTTTCTTT. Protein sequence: CASSRSGTGESEAFF.

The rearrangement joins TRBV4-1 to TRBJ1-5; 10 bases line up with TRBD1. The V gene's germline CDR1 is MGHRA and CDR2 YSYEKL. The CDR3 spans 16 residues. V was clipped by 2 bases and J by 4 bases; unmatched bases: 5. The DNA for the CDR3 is TGCGCCAGCAGCCAAAATCCGGGACAGGGGAATCAGCCCCAGCATTTT. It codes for CASSQNPGQGNQPQHF.

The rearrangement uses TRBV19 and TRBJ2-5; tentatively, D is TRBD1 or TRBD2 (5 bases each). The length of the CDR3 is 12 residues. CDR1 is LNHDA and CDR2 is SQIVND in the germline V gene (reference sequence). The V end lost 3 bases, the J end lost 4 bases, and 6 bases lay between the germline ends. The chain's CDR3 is CASSMGVETQYF. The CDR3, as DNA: TGTGCCAGTAGTATGGGGGTAGAGACCCAGTACTTC.

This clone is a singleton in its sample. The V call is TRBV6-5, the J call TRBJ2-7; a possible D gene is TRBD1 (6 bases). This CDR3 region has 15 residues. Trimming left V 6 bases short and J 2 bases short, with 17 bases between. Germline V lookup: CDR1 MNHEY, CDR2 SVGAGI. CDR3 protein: CASSHRDTSTYEQYF. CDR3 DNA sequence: TGTGCCAGCAGCCACCGGGACACCTCGACCTACGAGCAGTACTTC.

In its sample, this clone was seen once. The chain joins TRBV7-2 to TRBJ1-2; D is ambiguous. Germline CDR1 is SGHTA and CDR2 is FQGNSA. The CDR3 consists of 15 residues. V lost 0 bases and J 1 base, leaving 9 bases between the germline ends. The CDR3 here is CASSLATDLNYGYTF. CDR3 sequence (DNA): TGTGCCAGCAGCTTAGCCACGGATCTTAACTATGGCTACACCTTC.

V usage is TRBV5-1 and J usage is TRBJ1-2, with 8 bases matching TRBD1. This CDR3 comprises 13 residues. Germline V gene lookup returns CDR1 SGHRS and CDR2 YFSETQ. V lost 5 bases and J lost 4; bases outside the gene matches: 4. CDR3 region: CASREGTGYGYTF. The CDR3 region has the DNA TGCGCCAGCAGGGAGGGGACAGGCTATGGCTACACCTTC. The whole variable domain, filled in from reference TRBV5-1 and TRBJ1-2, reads KAGVTQTPRYLIKTRGQQVTLSCSPISGHRSVSWYQQTPGQGLQFLFEYFSETQRNKGNFPGRFSGRQFSNSRSEMNVSTLELGDSALYLCASREGTGYGYTFGSGTRLTVV.

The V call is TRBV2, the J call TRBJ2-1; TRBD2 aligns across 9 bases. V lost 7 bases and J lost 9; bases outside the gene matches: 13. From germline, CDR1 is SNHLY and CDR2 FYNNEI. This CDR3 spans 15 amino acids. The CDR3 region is CASNGLASGTGEQFF. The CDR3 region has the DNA TGTGCCAGCAATGGCTTGGCTAGCGGGACGGGTGAGCAGTTCTTC.

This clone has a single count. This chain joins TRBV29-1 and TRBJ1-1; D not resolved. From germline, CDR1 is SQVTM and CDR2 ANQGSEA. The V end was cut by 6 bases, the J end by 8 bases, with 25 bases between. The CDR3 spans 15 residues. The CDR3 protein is CSVSSPQQGLWEAFF. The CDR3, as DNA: TGCAGCGTCTCCTCCCCCCAGCAAGGCTTATGGGAAGCTTTCTTT.

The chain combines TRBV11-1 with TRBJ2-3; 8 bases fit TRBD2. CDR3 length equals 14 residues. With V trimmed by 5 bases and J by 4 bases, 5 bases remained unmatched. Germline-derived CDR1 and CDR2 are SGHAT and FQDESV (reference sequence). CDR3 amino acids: CASSPGGAADTQYF. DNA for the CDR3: TGTGCCAGCAGCCCCGGGGGGGCAGCAGATACGCAGTATTTT.

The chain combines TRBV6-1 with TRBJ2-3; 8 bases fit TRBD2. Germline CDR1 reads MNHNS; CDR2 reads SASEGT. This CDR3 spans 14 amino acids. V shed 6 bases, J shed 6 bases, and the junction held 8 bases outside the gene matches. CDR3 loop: CASSARGVADTQYF. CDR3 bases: TGTGCCAGCAGCGCGCGGGGGGTGGCTGATACGCAGTATTTT.

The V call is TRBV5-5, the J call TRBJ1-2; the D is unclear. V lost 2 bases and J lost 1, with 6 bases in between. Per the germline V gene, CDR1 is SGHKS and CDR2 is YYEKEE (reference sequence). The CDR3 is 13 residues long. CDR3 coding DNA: TGTGCCAGCAGCTTTGACGGTAACTATGGCTACACCTTC. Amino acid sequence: CASSFDGNYGYTF.

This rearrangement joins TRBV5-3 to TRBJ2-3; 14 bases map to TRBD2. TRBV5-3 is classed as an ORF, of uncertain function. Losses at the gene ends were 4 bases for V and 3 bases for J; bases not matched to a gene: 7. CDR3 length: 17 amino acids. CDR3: CARSHGLAGGVTDTQYF. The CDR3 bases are TGTGCCAGAAGCCATGGACTAGCGGGAGGAGTTACAGATACGCAGTATTTT.

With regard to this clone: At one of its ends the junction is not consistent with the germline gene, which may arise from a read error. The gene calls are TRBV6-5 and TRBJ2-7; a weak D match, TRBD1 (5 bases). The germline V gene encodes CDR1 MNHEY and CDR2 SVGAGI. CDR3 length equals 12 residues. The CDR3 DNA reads TGTGCCAGCAGTACCCCAGGGTCGCACGAAGTCTTC. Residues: CASSTPGSHEVF.

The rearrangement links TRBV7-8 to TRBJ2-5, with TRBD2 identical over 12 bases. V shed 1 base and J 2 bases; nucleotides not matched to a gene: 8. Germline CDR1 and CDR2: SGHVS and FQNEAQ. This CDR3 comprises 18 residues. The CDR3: CASSLGVTSGGSQETQYF. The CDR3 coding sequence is TGTGCCAGCAGCTTAGGGGTGACTAGCGGGGGATCACAAGAGACCCAGTACTTC.

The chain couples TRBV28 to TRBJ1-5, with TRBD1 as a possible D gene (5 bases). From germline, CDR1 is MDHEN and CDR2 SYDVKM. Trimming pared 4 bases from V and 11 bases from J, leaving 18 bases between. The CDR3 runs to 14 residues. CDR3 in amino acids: CASSSPSRDSAQHF. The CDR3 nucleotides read TGTGCCAGCAGTTCCCCCTCCAGGGACTCAGCCCAGCATTTT.

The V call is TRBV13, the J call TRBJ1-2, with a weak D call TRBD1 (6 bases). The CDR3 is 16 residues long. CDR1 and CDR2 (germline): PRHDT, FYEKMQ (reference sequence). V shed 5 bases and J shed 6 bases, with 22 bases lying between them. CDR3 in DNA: TGTGCCAGCAGCCTCGAACAAGGGGGAGTTATGGATGGCTACACCTTC. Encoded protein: CASSLEQGGVMDGYTF. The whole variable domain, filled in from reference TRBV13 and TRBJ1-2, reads AAGVIQSPRHLIKEKRETATLKCYPIPRHDTVYWYQQGPGQDPQFLISFYEKMQSDKGSIPDRFSAQQFSDYHSELNMSSLELGDSALYFCASSLEQGGVMDGYTFGSGTRLTVV.

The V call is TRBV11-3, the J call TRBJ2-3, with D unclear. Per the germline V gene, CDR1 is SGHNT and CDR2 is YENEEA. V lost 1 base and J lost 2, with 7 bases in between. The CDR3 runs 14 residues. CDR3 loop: CASSLGSTTDTQYF. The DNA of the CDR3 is TGTGCCAGCAGCTTAGGGTCCACCACAGATACGCAGTATTTT.

This CDR3 reads CASSPQGSGNTIYF. In nucleotides, the CDR3 is TGTGCCAGCAGCCCCCAGGGATCTGGAAACACCATATATTTT. This chain links TRBV14 with TRBJ1-3; TRBD1 might be the D (5 bases). This CDR3 is 14 amino acids long. Looked up from germline, CDR1 is SGHDN and CDR2 is FVKESK. The V and J ends lost 4 bases and 1 base respectively, with 8 bases between them.

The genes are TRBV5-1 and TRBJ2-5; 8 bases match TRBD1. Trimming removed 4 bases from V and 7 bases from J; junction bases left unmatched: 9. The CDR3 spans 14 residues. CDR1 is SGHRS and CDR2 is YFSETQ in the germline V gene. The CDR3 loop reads CASSPGQGMGTQYF. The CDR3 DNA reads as TGCGCCAGCAGCCCAGGACAGGGAATGGGGACCCAGTACTTC.

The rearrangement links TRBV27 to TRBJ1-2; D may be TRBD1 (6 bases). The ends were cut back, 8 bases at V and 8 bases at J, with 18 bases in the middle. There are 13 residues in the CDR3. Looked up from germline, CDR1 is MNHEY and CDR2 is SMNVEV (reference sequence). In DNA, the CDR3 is TGTGCCAGCGCCCCGGCCGGGGGACAAGGCTACACCTTC. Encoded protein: CASAPAGGQGYTF.

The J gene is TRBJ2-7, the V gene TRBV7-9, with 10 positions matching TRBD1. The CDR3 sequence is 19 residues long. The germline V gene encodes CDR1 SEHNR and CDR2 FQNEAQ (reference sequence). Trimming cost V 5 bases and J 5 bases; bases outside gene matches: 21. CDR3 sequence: CASSQPRRRPTGGEDEQYF. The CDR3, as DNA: TGTGCCAGCAGCCAGCCCAGACGGCGACCGACAGGGGGCGAAGACGAGCAGTACTTC.

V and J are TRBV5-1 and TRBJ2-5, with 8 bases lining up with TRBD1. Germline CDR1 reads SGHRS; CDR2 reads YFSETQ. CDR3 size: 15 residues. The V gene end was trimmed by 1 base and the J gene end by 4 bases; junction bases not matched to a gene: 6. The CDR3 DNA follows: TGCGCCAGCAGCTTGCAGGGGACAGGATCAGAGACCCAGTACTTC. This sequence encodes CASSLQGTGSETQYF.

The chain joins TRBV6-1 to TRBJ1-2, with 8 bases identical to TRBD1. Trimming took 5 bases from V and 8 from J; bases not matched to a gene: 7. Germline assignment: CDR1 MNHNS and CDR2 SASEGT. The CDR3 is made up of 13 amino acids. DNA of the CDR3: TGTGCCAGCAGTACTCGTGGACAGGGAGGCTACACCTTC. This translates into CASSTRGQGGYTF.

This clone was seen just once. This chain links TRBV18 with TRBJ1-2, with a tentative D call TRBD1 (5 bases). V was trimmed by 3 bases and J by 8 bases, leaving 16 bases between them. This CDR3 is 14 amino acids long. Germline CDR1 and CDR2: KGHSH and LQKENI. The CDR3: CASSPGTGKSGYTF. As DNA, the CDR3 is TGTGCCAGCTCACCCGGGACGGGGAAAAGCGGCTACACCTTC.